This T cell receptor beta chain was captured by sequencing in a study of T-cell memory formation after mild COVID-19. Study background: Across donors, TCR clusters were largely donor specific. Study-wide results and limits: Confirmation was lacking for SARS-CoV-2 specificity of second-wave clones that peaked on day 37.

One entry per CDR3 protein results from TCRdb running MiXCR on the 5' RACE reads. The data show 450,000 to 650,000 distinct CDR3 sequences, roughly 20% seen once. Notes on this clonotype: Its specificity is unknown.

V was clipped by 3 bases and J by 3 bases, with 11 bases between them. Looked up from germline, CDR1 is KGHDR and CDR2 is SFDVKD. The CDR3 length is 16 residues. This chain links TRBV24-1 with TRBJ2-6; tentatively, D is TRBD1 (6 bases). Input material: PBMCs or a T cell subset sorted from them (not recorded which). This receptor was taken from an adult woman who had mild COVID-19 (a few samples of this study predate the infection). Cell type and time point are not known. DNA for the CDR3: TGTGCCACCAGTGATCCAGGGGAAAGTGGGGCCAACGTCCTGACTTTC. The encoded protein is CATSDPGESGANVLTF.